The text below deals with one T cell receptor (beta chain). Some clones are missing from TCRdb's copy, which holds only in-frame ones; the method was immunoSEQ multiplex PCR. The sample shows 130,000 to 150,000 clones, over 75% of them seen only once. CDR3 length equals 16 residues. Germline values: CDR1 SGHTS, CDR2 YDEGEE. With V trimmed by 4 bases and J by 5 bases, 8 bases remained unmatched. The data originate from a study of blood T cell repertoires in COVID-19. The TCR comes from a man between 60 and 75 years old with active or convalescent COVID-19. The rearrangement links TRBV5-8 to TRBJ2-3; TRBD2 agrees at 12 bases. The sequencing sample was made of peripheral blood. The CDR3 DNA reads TGTGCCAGCAGCGTCAGACTAGCGGGAGAAGAAGATACGCAGTATTTT. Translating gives CASSVRLAGEEDTQYF.